The sequence of this T cell receptor beta chain was determined in a study of technical replicates of blood from a few donors. Data came from immunoSEQ multiplex PCR; TCRdb stores just in-frame clones and leaves some out. This sample carries about 75,000 clones, roughly nine tenths of them seen once, and the ten largest clones take 0.38%. This CDR3 spans 15 amino acids. V lost 4 bases to trimming and J lost 0 bases, with 10 bases between them. Germline CDR1 and CDR2: MNHNS and SASEGT. This receptor was obtained from a human donor in good health. Sequenced sample: T cells isolated from PBMCs. This sequence joins TRBV6-1 and TRBJ1-5, with a tentative D call TRBD1 (5 bases). The CDR3 DNA follows: TGTGCCAGCAGTGGTTTTGACAGTAGCAATCAGCCCCAGCATTTT. Protein: CASSGFDSSNQPQHF.